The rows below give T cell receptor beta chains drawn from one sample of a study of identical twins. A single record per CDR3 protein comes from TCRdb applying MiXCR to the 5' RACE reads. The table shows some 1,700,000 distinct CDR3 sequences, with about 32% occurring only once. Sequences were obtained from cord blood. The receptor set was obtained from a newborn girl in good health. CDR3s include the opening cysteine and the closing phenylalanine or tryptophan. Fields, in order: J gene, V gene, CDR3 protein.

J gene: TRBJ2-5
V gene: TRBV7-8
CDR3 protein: CASSWGLANQETQYF

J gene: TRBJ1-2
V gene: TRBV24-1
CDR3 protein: CATSDGRHGYTF

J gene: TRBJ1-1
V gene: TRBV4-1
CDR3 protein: CASSQVPGQTEAFF

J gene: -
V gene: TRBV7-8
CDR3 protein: CASSPQQGFSQETQFF

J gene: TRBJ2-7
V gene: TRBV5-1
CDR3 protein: CASSWTTLSYEQYF

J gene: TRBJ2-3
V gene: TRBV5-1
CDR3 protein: CASSWGGSSTDTQYF

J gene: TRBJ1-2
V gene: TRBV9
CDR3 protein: CASSAAPHNGYTF

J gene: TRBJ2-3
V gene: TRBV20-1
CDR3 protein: CSARDEQGAQTDTQYF

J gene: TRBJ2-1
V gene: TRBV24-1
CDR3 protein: CATSDFGEEQFF

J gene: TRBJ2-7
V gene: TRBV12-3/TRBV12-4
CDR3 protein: CASSGPSGQTYEQYF

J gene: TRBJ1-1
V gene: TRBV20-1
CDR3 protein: CSEETEAFF

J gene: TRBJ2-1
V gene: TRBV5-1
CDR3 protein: CASSLATGSVGVGEQFF

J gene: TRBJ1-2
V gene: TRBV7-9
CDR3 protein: CASSLGQGWWSTF

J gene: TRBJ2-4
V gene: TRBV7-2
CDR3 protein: CASSLGPLAKNIQYF

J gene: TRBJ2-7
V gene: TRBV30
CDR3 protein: CAWSPLSSYEQYF

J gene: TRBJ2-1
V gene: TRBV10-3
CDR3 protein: CATSGVGENEQFF

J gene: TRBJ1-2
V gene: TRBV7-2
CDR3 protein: CASSLESGRGYTF

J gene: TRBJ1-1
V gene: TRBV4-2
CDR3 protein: CASSQLGPTNTEAFF

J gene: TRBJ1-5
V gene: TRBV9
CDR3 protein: CASSPSTLANQPQHF

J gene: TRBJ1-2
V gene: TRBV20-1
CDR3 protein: CSAREGWDSGSDPYGYTF

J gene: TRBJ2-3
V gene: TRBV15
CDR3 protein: CATRTGIAPTDTQYF

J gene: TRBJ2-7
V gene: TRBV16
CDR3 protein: CASSYTGQAYEQYF

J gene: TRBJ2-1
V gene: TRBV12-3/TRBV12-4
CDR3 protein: CASSLPGTGGNEQFF

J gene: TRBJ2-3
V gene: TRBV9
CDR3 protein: CASSARGDIDTQYF

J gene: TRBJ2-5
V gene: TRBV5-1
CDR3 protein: CASSFQGQLETQYF

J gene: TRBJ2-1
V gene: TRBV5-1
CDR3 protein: CASSLRGGSSYNEQFF

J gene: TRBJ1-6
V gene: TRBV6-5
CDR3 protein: CASSSRTPSNSPLHF

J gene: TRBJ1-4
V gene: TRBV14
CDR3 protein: CASSQGFGSTNEKLFF

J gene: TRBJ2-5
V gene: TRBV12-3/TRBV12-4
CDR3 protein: CASRIHTEQYF

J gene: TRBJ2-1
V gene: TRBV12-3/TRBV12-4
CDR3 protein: CASSLSGGFGNNEQFF

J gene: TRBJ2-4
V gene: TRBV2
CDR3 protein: CASSEALAGGYLAKNIQYF

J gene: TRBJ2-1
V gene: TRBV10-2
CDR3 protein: CASSEPGDITNEQFF

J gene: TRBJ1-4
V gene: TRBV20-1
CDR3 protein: CSASPWQLNEKLFF

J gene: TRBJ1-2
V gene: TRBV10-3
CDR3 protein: CAISSRDPIFADGYTF

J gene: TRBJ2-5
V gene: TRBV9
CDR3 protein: CACSVEVEARETQYF

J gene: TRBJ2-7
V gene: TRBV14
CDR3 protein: CASSQSFGTVSYEQYF

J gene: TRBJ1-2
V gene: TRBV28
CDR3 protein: CASSFRGGIRHGYTF

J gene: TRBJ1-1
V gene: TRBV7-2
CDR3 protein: CASSPPLYWGYEAFF

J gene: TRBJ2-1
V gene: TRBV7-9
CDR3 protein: CASSLGPGTYNEQFF

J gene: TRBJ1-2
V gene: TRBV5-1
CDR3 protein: CASSPRDRANYGYTF

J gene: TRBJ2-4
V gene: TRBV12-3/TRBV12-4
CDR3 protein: CASSLASSGKNIQYF

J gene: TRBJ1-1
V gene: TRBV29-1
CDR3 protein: CSVRGNTEAFF

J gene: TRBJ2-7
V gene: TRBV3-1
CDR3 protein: CASSPWTSGRSYEQYF

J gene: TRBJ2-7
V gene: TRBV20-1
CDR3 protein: CSASWGSYEQYF

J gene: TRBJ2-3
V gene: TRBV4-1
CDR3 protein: CASSPGLIPSQDTQYF

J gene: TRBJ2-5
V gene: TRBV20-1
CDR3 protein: CSPLAGQETQYF

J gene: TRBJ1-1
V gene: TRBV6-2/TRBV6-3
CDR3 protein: CASTTGGYTEAFF

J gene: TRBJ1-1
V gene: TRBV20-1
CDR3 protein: CRPYGGGGEAFF

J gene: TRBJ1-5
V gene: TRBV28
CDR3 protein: CASSPPDKGVHQPQHF

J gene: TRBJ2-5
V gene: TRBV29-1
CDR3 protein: CSTDRSGETQYF

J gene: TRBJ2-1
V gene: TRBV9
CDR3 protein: CASSVGGLGFNNEQFF

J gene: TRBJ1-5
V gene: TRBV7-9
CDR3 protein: CASSLAVQGGNQPQHF